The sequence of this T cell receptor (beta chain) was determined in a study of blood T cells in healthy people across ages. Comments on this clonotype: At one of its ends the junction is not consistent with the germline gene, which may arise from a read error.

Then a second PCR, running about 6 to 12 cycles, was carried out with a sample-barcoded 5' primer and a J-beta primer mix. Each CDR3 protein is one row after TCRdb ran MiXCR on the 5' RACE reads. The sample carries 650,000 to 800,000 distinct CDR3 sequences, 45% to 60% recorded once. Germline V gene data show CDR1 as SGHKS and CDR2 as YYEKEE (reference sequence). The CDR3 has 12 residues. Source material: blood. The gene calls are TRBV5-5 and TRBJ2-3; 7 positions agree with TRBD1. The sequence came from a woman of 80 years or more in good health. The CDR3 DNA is TGTGCCAGCAGCTTTAGGACAGGTACGCAGTATTTT. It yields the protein CASSFRTGTQYF.